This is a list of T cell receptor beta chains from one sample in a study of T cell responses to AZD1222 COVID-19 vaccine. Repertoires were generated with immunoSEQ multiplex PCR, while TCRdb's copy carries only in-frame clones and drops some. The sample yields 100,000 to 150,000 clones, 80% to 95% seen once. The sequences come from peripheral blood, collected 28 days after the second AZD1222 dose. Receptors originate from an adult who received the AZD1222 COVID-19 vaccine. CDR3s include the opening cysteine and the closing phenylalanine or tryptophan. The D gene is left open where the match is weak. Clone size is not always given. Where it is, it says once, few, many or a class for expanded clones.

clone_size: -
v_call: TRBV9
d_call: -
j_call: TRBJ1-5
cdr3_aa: CASSGGTLNQPQHF
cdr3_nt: TGTGCCAGCAGCGGCGGGACATTAAATCAGCCCCAGCATTTT

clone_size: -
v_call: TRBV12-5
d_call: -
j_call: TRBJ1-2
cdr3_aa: CASGLSGYGYTF
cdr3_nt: TGTGCTAGTGGTTTGTCAGGGTACGGCTACACCTTC

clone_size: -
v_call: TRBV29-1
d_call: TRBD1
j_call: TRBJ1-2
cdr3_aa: CSVDSSQGGGFGYTF
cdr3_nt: TGCAGCGTTGATTCCTCCCAGGGGGGGGGTTTTGGCTACACCTTC

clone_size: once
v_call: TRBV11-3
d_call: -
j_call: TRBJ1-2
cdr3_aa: CASSLVRERNYGYTF
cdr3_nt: TGTGCCAGCAGCTTAGTGAGAGAACGAAACTATGGCTACACCTTC

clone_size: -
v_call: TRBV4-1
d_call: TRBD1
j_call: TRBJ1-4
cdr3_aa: CASSQEGQTNEKLFF
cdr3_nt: TGCGCCAGCAGCCAAGAGGGACAGACTAATGAAAAACTGTTTTTT

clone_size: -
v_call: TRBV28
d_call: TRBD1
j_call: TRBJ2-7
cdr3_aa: CASSFAGGKYF
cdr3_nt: TGTGCCAGCAGTTTCGCAGGGGGCAAGTACTTC

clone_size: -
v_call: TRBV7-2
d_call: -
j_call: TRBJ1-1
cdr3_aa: CASSLGVGTPGEAFF
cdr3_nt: TGTGCCAGCAGCTTAGGGGTGGGGACCCCGGGGGAAGCTTTCTTT

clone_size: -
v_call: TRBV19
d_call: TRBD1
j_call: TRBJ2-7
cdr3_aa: CASSILGQGNYEQYF
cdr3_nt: TGTGCCAGTAGTATTCTGGGACAGGGGAACTACGAGCAGTACTTC

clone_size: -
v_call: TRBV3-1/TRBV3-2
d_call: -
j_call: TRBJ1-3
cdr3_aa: CASSQDPNTIYF
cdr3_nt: TGTGCCAGCAGCCAAGATCCGAACACCATATATTTT

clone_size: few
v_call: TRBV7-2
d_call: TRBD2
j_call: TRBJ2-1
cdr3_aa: CASSLEPGRGYNEQFF
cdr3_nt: TGTGCCAGCAGCTTAGAGCCCGGGCGGGGGTACAATGAGCAGTTCTTC

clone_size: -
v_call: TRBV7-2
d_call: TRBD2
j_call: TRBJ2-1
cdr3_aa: CASRLPGRALSYEQFF
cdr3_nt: TGTGCCAGCAGACTCCCCGGGAGGGCCCTGTCCTATGAGCAGTTCTTC

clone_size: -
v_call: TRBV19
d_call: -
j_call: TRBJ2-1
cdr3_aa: CASSMERWRWNEQFF
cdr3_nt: TGTGCCAGTAGTATGGAACGCTGGAGATGGAATGAGCAGTTCTTC

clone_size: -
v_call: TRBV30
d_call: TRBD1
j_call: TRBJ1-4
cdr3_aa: CAWSATGGKEKLFF
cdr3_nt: TGTGCCTGGAGCGCTACAGGGGGCAAAGAAAAACTGTTTTTT

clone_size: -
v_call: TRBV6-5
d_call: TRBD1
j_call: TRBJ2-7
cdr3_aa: CASSYGAGGSYEQYF
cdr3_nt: TGTGCCAGCAGTTATGGGGCAGGGGGCTCCTACGAGCAGTACTTC

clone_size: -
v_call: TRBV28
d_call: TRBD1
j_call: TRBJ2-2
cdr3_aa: CASSTTGGENTGELFF
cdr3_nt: TGTGCCAGCAGTACAACAGGGGGTGAGAACACCGGGGAGCTGTTTTTT

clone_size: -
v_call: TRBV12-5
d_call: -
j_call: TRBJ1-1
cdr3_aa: CASGPGTGNTEAFF
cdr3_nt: TGTGCTAGTGGACCCGGCACCGGGAACACTGAAGCTTTCTTT

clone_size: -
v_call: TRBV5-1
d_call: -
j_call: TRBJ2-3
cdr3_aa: CASSDGSSTDTQYF
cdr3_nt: TGCGCCAGCAGCGATGGTAGCAGCACAGATACGCAGTATTTT

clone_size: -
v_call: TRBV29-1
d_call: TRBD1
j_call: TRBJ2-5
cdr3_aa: CSGRQGKETQYF
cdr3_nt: TGCAGCGGGAGACAGGGAAAAGAGACCCAGTACTTC

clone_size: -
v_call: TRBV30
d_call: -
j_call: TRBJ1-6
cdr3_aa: CAWSVQDSPLHF
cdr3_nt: TGTGCCTGGAGTGTGCAGGATTCACCCCTCCACTTT

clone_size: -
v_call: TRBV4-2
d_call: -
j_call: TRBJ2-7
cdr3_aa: CASSQGGGATYEQYF
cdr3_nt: TGTGCCAGCAGCCAAGGGGGCGGTGCGACCTACGAGCAGTACTTC

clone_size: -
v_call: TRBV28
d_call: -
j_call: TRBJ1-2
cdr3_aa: CASSLYRDYGYTF
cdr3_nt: TGTGCCAGCAGTTTATACAGGGACTATGGCTACACCTTC

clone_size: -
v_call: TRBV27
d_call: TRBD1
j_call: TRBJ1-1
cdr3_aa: CASSLAGGGTEAFF
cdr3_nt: TGTGCCAGCAGTTTAGCAGGGGGCGGCACTGAAGCTTTCTTT

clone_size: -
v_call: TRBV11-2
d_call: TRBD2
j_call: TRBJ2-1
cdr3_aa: CASSLSGRAGNEQFF
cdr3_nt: TGTGCCAGCAGCTTATCCGGGAGGGCCGGCAATGAGCAGTTCTTC